This T cell receptor (beta chain) was captured in a study of blood T cell repertoires in COVID-19. Enrolled through a virtual design, the participants were between 18 and 89 years of age and came from 24 US areas. The data were produced by immunoSEQ multiplex PCR, yet TCRdb's version contains in-frame clones alone and is incomplete. The sample records roughly 180,000 clones, about 82% being singletons. The sequenced sample was PBMCs or T cells enriched from blood (not recorded which). The TCR comes from a woman in her thirties who had recovered from COVID-19.

The CDR3 here is CASSIHRGQGNEQFF. The CDR3 coding sequence is TGTGCCAGTAGTATACACAGGGGGCAGGGGAATGAGCAGTTCTTC. V gene TRBV19 combines with J gene TRBJ2-1; 9 bases match TRBD1. CDR3 length equals 15 residues. The V segment lost 2 bases and the J segment 7 bases; nucleotides outside the gene matches: 6. Germline V CDR1 and CDR2: LNHDA, SQIVND (reference sequence).